This record looks at one T cell receptor (beta chain) sequence and its context. Its target is unknown. Between the trimmed V and J ends, which lost 0 bases and 2 bases, there was a span of 12 bases. This CDR3 comprises 15 residues. CDR1 and CDR2 from the germline V gene are SGHRS and YFSETQ. These data come from a study of STAT5B mutations in CD4+ large granular lymphocyte leukemia. General study results and limits: 25% of private leukemic clonotypes occurred rarely in other patients' non-leukemic repertoires.

Generated by immunoSEQ multiplex PCR, the TCRdb table keeps only in-frame clones and is missing some. The data hold approximately 8,400 clones, with under 90% observed a single time. The TCR comes from a woman in her 70s with CD4+ T-cell large granular lymphocyte leukemia. V is TRBV5-1 and J is TRBJ2-7; a weak D match, TRBD2 (6 bases). The sequenced sample consisted of PBMCs. The CDR3 nucleotides are TGCGCCAGCAGCTTGGGCGGGGTTAGTCCCTACGAGCAGTACTTC. This translates into CASSLGGVSPYEQYF. The full variable domain, completed using reference TRBV5-1 and TRBJ2-7, is KAGVTQTPRYLIKTRGQQVTLSCSPISGHRSVSWYQQTPGQGLQFLFEYFSETQRNKGNFPGRFSGRQFSNSRSEMNVSTLELGDSALYLCASSLGGVSPYEQYFGPGTRLTVT.